The clone carrying this T cell receptor (beta chain) was detected ten times or more. No antigen is known for it. The data are from a study of blood T cells in healthy people across ages. Every donor gave ten milliliters of peripheral blood. Total RNA, at least 6 micrograms per sample, came from PBMCs. Whole-study results and caveats: Among long-lived donors, naive CD4+ cells were more numerous and diversity higher than in aged donors.

The authors ran a second PCR of 7 to 11 cycles using a sample-barcoded 5' primer and a J-beta primer mix. TCRdb re-called the 5' RACE reads through MiXCR, storing one row per CDR3 protein. The table has hundreds of thousands of distinct CDR3 sequences, about half seen once. This CDR3 has 14 residues. Looked up from germline, CDR1 is SGHRS and CDR2 is YFSETQ. The V end was cut by 2 bases, the J end by 4 bases, with 9 bases between. The chain couples TRBV5-1 to TRBJ2-2, with D perhaps TRBD2 (5 bases). The TCR comes from a woman aged 60-75 years in good health. Material: blood. The CDR3 here is CASSFTGSTGELFF. DNA of the CDR3: TGCGCCAGCAGCTTTACGGGGTCCACCGGGGAGCTGTTTTTT.